The sequence of this TCR beta chain was determined in a study of blood T cells in healthy people across ages. For the second PCR, which ran for roughly 6 to 12 cycles, a sample-barcoded 5' primer and a J-beta primer mix were used. Every sample gave at least 3 million paired-end reads containing CDR3. TCRdb recomputed calls from the 5' RACE reads with MiXCR, one row per CDR3 protein. The sample holds about 680,000 distinct CDR3 sequences; 49% are singletons and the top ten take roughly 31%. Points on this clonotype: What it recognizes is unknown.

Germline CDR1 reads SGHRS; CDR2 reads YFSETQ. The CDR3 has 14 amino acids. Trimming took 6 bases from V and 1 from J; bases not matched to a gene: 3. Caucasian, healthy and from Russia, the donors were aged between about 6 and 90. Study-level points and caveats: One million T cells yielded diversity estimates that were considered underestimates.

The sequenced material came from blood. This sequence was found in a woman aged 60-75 years in good health. The chain links TRBV5-1 to TRBJ2-2; 7 bases are shared with TRBD1. CDR3 loop: CASTRTGNTGELFF. The CDR3 bases are TGCGCCAGCACCCGGACAGGGAACACCGGGGAGCTGTTTTTT.